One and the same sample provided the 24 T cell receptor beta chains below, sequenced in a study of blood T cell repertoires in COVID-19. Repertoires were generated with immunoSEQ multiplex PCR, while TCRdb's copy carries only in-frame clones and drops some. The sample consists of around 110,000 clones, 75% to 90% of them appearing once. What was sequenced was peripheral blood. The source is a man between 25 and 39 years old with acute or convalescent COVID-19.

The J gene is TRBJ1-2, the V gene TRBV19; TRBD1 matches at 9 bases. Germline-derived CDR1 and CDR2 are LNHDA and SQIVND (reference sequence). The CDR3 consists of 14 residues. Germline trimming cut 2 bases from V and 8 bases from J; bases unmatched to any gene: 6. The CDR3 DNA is TGTGCCAGTAGTATAACAGGACAGGGGAACGGCTACACCTTC. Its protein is CASSITGQGNGYTF.

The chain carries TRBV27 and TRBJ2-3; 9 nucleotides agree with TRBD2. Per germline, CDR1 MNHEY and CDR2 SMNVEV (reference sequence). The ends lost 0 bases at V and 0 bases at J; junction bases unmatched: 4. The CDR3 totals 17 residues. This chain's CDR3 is CASSLSFLAGSTDTQYF. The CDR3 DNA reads TGTGCCAGCAGTTTATCGTTCCTAGCGGGAAGCACAGATACGCAGTATTTT.

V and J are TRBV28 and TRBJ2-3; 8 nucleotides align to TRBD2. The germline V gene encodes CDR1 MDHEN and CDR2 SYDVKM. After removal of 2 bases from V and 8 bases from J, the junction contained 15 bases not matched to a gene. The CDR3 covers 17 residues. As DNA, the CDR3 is TGTGCCAGCAGTTTAGGCGACCTTAGCGGGGTGGCTTTTACGCAGTATTTT. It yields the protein CASSLGDLSGVAFTQYF.

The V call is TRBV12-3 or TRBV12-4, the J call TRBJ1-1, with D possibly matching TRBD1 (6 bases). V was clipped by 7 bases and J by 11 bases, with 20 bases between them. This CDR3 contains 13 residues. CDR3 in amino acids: CASTPGQTSGAFF. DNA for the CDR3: TGTGCCAGCACCCCGGGACAAACATCGGGGGCTTTCTTT.

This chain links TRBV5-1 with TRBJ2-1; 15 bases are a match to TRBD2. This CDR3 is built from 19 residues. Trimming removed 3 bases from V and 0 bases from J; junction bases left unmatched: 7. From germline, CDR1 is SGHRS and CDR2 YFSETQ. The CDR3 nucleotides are TGCGCCAGCAGCTGGGACGGGACTAGCGGGGGGAGCTCCTACAATGAGCAGTTCTTC. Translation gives CASSWDGTSGGSSYNEQFF.

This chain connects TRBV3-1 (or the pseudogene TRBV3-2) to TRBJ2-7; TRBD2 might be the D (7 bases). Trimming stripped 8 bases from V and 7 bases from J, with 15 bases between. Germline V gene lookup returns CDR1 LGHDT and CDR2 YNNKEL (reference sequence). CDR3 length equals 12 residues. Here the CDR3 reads CASSTGGGEQYF. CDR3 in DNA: TGTGCCAGCTCAACGGGGGGCGGGGAGCAGTACTTC.

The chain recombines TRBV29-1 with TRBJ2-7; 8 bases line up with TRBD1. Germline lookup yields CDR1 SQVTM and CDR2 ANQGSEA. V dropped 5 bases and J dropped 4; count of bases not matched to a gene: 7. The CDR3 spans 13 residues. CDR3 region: CSVLRTGSYEQYF. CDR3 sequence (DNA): TGCAGCGTTTTGAGGACAGGGTCTTACGAGCAGTACTTC.

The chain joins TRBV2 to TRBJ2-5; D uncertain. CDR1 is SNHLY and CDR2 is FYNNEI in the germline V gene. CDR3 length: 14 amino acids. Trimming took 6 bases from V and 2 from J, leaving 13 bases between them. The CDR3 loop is CASSPTTRQETQYF. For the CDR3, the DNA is TGTGCCAGCAGCCCTACTACGCGGCAAGAGACCCAGTACTTC.

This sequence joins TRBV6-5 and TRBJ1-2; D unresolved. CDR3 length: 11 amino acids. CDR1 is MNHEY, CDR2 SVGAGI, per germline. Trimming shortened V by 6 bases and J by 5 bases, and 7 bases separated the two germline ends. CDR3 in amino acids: CASSPGYGYTF. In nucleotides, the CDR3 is TGTGCCAGCAGCCCAGGATATGGCTACACCTTC.

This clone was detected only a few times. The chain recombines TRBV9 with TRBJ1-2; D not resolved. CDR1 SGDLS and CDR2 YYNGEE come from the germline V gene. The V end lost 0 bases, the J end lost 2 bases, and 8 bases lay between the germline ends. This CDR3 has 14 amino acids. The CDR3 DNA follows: TGTGCCAGCAGCGTAGAGTCAGGCAACTATGGCTACACCTTC. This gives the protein CASSVESGNYGYTF.

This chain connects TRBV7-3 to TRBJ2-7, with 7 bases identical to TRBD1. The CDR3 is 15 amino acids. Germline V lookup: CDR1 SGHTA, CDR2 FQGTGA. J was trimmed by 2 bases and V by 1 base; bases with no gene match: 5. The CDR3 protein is CASSLIGQAAYEQYF. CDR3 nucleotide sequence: TGTGCCAGCAGCTTAATAGGACAGGCCGCCTACGAGCAGTACTTC. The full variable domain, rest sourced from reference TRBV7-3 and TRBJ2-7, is GAGVSQTPSNKVTEKGKYVELRCDPISGHTALYWYRQSLGQGPEFLIYFQGTGAADDSGLPNDRFFAVRPEGSVSTLKIQRTERGDSAVYLCASSLIGQAAYEQYFGPGTRLTVT.

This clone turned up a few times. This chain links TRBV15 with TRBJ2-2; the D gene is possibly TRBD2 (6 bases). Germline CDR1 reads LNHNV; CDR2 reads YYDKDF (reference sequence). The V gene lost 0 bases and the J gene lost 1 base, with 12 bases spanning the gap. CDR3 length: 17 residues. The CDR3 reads CATSRDRGAGNTGELFF. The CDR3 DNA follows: TGTGCCACCAGCAGAGATCGTGGAGCGGGGAACACCGGGGAGCTGTTTTTT.

CDR3 residues: CASSWTPQGSEQYF. CDR3 DNA sequence: TGTGCCAGCAGTTGGACACCCCAGGGGAGCGAGCAGTACTTC. This chain connects TRBV28 to TRBJ2-7; tentative D call: TRBD1 (6 bases). With 4 bases removed from V and 6 bases from J, the gap between germline ends came to 16 bases. Per the germline V gene, CDR1 is MDHEN and CDR2 is SYDVKM. CDR3 length equals 14 residues.

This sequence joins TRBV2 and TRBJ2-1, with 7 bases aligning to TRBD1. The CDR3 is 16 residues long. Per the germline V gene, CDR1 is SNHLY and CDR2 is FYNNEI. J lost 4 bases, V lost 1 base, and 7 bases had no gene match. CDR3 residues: CASSEERTGTYNEQFF. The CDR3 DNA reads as TGTGCCAGCAGTGAAGAGAGGACAGGTACTTACAATGAGCAGTTCTTC.

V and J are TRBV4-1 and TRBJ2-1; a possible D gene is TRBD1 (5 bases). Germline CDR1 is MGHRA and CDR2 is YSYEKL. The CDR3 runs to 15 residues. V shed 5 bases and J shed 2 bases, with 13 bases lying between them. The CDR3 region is CASSLDSSPYNEQFF. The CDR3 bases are TGCGCCAGCAGCTTAGACAGTTCCCCCTACAATGAGCAGTTCTTC.

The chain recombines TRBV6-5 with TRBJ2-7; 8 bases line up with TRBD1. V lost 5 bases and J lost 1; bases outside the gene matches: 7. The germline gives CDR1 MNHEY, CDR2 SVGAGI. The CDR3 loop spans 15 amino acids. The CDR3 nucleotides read TGTGCCAGCAGTAAGACAGGGGCGCTATCCTACGAGCAGTACGTC. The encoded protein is CASSKTGALSYEQYV.

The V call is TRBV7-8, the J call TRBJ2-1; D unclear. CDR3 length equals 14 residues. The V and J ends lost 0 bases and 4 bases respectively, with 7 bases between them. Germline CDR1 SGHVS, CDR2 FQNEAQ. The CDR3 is CASSLAGRYNEQFF. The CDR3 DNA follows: TGTGCCAGCAGCTTAGCCGGCAGGTACAATGAGCAGTTCTTC.

CDR3 amino acids: CASSNRGQGRGEAFF. In nucleotides, the CDR3 is TGTGCCAGTAGTAACCGGGGACAGGGGAGGGGTGAAGCTTTCTTT. The V call is TRBV19, the J call TRBJ1-1; 10 nucleotides align to TRBD1. The V segment lost 4 bases and the J segment 7 bases; nucleotides outside the gene matches: 9. The germline V gene encodes CDR1 LNHDA and CDR2 SQIVND (reference sequence). The CDR3 has 15 residues.

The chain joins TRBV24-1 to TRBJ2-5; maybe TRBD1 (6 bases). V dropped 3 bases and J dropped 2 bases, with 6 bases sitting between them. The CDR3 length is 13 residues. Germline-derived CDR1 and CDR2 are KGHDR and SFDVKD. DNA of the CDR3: TGTGCCACCAGTGATAGGGGGCAAGAGACCCAGTACTTC. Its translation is CATSDRGQETQYF.

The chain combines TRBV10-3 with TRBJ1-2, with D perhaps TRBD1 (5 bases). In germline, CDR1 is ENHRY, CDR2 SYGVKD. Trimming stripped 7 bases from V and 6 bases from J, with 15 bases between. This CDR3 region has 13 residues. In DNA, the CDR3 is TGTGCCATCACCCCGGGCAGGGTAGATGGCTACACCTTC. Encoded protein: CAITPGRVDGYTF.

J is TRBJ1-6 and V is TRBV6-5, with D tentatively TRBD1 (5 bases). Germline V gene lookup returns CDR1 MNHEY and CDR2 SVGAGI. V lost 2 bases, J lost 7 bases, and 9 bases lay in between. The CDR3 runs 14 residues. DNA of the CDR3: TGTGCCAGCAGTTACGGGGGGGGAAATTCACCCCTCCACTTT. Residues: CASSYGGGNSPLHF.

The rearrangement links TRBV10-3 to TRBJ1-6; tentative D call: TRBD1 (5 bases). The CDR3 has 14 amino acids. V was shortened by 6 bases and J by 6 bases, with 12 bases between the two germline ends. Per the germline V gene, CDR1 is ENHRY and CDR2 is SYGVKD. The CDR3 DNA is TGTGCCATCAGAGAGACAGATCCTAATTCACCCCTCCACTTT. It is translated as CAIRETDPNSPLHF.

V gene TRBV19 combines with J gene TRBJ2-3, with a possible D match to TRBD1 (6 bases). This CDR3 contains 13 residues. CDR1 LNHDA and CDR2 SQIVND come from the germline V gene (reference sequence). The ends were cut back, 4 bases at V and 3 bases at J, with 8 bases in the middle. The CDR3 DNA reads TGTGCCAGTAGTAAGGGGGAGACAGATACGCAGTATTTT. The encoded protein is CASSKGETDTQYF.

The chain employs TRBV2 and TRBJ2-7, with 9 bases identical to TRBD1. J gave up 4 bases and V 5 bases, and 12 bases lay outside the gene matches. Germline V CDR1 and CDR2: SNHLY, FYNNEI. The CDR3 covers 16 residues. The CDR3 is CASSRASPGTGYEQYF. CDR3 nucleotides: TGTGCCAGCAGTCGCGCTAGTCCCGGGACAGGGTACGAGCAGTACTTC. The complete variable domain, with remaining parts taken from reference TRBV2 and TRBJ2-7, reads EPEVTQTPSHQVTQMGQEVILRCVPISNHLYFYWYRQILGQKVEFLVSFYNNEISEKSEIFDDQFSVERPDGSNFTLKIRSTKLEDSAMYFCASSRASPGTGYEQYFGPGTRLTVT.